Below are 16 T cell receptor beta chains sequenced from a single sample in a study of early T cells in non-severe SARS-CoV-2 infection. TCRdb itself ran the 5' RACE reads through MiXCR, one entry per CDR3 protein. In the table there are 80,000 to 100,000 distinct CDR3 sequences, more than 9% of which are singletons. Sequencing input: whole blood. The receptors were gathered from an adult who was a healthcare worker with PCR-confirmed SARS-CoV-2 infection or an uninfected control (not recorded which).

The rearrangement joins TRBV20-1 to TRBJ1-5; D is possibly TRBD1 (5 bases). CDR1 is DFQATT, CDR2 SNEGSKA, per germline (reference sequence). CDR3 length equals 13 residues. Between the trimmed V and J ends, which lost 1 base and 5 bases, there was a span of 9 bases. DNA for the CDR3: TGCAGTGCTAGAGGAAGCAGGGATCAGCCCCAGCATTTT. Its protein product is CSARGSRDQPQHF.

This clonotype has more than one count but fewer than ten. The chain couples TRBV27 to TRBJ2-7, with TRBD2 matching 12 bases. V was clipped by 4 bases and J by 1 base; unmatched bases: 5. Germline CDR1 MNHEY, CDR2 SMNVEV (reference sequence). The CDR3 runs to 16 residues. The CDR3 DNA reads as TGTGCCAGCAGTTCAGACGGGACTAGCGGGTCCTACGAGCAGTACTTC. It translates to CASSSDGTSGSYEQYF.

The chain uses TRBV6-2 or TRBV6-3 and TRBJ1-1, with D maybe TRBD1 (5 bases). The CDR3 length is 13 residues. Germline V gene data show CDR1 as MNHEY and CDR2 as SVGEGT. Trimming removed 10 bases from V and 1 base from J, with 13 bases in between. In nucleotides, the CDR3 is TGTGCCACGCGGGGCGGGCAGAACACTGAAGCTTTCTTT. As protein: CATRGGQNTEAFF.

This clonotype has a handful of counts. V usage is TRBV18 and J usage is TRBJ1-2; D not resolved. Trimming stripped 4 bases from V and 5 bases from J, with 8 bases between. Germline V gives CDR1 KGHSH, CDR2 LQKENI. CDR3 length equals 12 residues. The CDR3 sequence is CASSQRSYGYTF. In nucleotides, the CDR3 is TGTGCCAGCTCACAACGATCTTATGGCTACACCTTC.

This clonotype came up once. It may be a read error: a sequence one base away is much more abundant. This is likely a read error, given that the CDR3 carries no conserved phenylalanine or tryptophan at its end. The rearrangement links TRBV14 to TRBJ2-6; D perhaps matches TRBD2 (5 bases). Germline assignment: CDR1 SGHDN and CDR2 FVKESK. The CDR3 length is 16 residues. Between the trimmed V and J ends, which lost 3 bases and 0 bases, there was a span of 9 bases. The CDR3 spells CASSQRVFSGANVLTS. Here the CDR3 DNA reads TGTGCCAGCAGCCAGAGGGTGTTCTCTGGGGCCAACGTCCTGACTTCC.

V gene TRBV18 combines with J gene TRBJ1-1; 7 bases fit TRBD1. After removal of 3 bases from V and 3 bases from J, the junction contained 7 bases not matched to a gene. The CDR3 length is 15 residues. CDR1 is KGHSH and CDR2 is LQKENI in the germline V gene. The CDR3 loop reads CASSPDREGYTEAFF. The CDR3 bases are TGTGCCAGCTCACCCGACAGGGAGGGGTACACTGAAGCTTTCTTT.

The chain links TRBV6-2 or TRBV6-3 to TRBJ1-5; 9 nucleotides match TRBD1. The V gene end was trimmed by 10 bases and the J gene end by 7 bases; junction bases not matched to a gene: 11. This CDR3 has 14 amino acids. CDR1 and CDR2 (germline): MNHEY, SVGEGT. DNA of the CDR3: TGTGCCATCGCGGGACAGGGCTTACGACAGCCCCAGCATTTT. This codes for CAIAGQGLRQPQHF.

At least ten counts were recorded for this clonotype. The chain combines TRBV2 with TRBJ1-1; 10 nucleotides line up with TRBD1. This CDR3 comprises 14 residues. Germline V gene data show CDR1 as SNHLY and CDR2 as FYNNEI. The J segment lost 4 bases and the V segment lost 5 bases, leaving 4 bases of the junction unmatched. The CDR3 DNA follows: TGTGCCAGCAGTCAGGGACAGGGGATCACTGAAGCTTTCTTT. This codes for CASSQGQGITEAFF.

The rearrangement uses TRBV6-5 and TRBJ2-7; a possible D gene is TRBD1 (6 bases). CDR3 length: 16 amino acids. Trimming left V 3 bases short and J 0 bases short, with 15 bases between. The germline V gene encodes CDR1 MNHEY and CDR2 SVGAGI. Here the CDR3 DNA reads TGTGCCAGCAGTTATCATTCAGGGGTCCTCTCCTACGAGCAGTACTTC. It translates to CASSYHSGVLSYEQYF.

This clonotype showed up just a few times. The chain couples TRBV5-6 to TRBJ2-3; D may match TRBD1 or TRBD2 (5 bases each). Trimming took 0 bases from V and 2 from J, leaving 13 bases between them. In germline, CDR1 is SGHDT, CDR2 YYEEEE. The CDR3 has 16 amino acids. CDR3 nucleotide sequence: TGTGCCAGCAGCTTGGGAGGGGCCTCTCCCACAGATACGCAGTATTTT. Its protein is CASSLGGASPTDTQYF.

The gene calls are TRBV19 and TRBJ1-4, with 8 positions matching TRBD1. The CDR3 loop spans 17 amino acids. The ends lost 8 bases at V and 0 bases at J; junction bases unmatched: 11. The germline V gene encodes CDR1 LNHDA and CDR2 SQIVND (reference sequence). Here the CDR3 DNA reads TGTGCCAGTTGCCCGGGACAGGACCGTTCAACTAATGAAAAACTGTTTTTT. It encodes CASCPGQDRSTNEKLFF.

The CDR3 sequence: CSARTGANEQYF. Here the CDR3 DNA reads TGCAGTGCCAGGACAGGGGCTAACGAGCAGTACTTC. This chain uses TRBV20-1 with TRBJ2-7; 9 bases agree with TRBD1. V trimming: 6 bases; J trimming: 5 bases; junction bases outside the gene matches: 5. From germline, CDR1 is DFQATT and CDR2 SNEGSKA (reference sequence). This CDR3 region has 12 residues.

Only a few counts were recorded for this clonotype. The chain is built from TRBV20-1 and TRBJ2-3, with D tentatively TRBD2 (6 bases). Germline CDR1 and CDR2: DFQATT and SNEGSKA (reference sequence). V gave up 3 bases and J gave up 4 bases, with 17 bases separating them. This CDR3 spans 15 amino acids. CDR3 sequence: CSASPAGQSADTQYF. DNA of the CDR3: TGCAGTGCTAGTCCGGCGGGGCAGTCGGCAGATACGCAGTATTTT.

This clonotype was found once. The chain is built from TRBV11-1 and TRBJ2-4; the match to TRBD1 covers 7 bases. The CDR3 runs 14 residues. CDR1 is SGHAT and CDR2 is FQDESV in the germline V gene (reference sequence). With 3 bases clipped from V and 6 bases from J, the junction kept 5 bases outside the gene matches. This chain's CDR3 is CASSLWDRSNIQYF. The CDR3 bases are TGTGCCAGCAGCTTGTGGGACAGATCAAACATTCAGTACTTC.

The chain is built from TRBV7-9 and TRBJ2-5; 7 positions agree with TRBD1. V was clipped by 5 bases and J by 5 bases; unmatched bases: 8. Germline V CDR1 and CDR2: SEHNR, FQNEAQ (reference sequence). The CDR3 spans 14 residues. CDR3: CASSAQTGLETQYF. CDR3 coding DNA: TGTGCCAGCAGCGCACAGACAGGGTTGGAGACCCAGTACTTC. Complete variable domain (other parts from reference TRBV7-9 and TRBJ2-5): DTGVSQNPRHKITKRGQNVTFRCDPISEHNRLYWYRQTLGQGPEFLTYFQNEAQLEKSRLLSDRFSAERPKGSFSTLEIQRTEQGDSAMYLCASSAQTGLETQYFGPGTRLLVL.

This clonotype was seen a handful of times. The genes are TRBV6-6 and TRBJ2-5; TRBD2 matches at 7 bases. The CDR3 runs to 18 residues. Germline-derived CDR1 and CDR2 are MNHNY and SVGAGI (reference sequence). The V gene end was trimmed by 4 bases and the J gene end by 5 bases; junction bases not matched to a gene: 19. In nucleotides, the CDR3 is TGTGCCAGCAGTTTCGGGTCACGCGGGAGCGCTTCCGGGGAGACCCAGTACTTC. It yields the protein CASSFGSRGSASGETQYF.